The 5 T cell receptor beta chains reported below all come from one sample, sequenced in a study of cytomegalovirus exposure and HLA in healthy donors. A multiplex PCR was run with 60 Vbeta primers and 13 Jbeta primers. Data came from immunoSEQ multiplex PCR; TCRdb stores just in-frame clones and leaves some out. Among tens of thousands of clones listed, roughly three quarters were seen once. Sequencing was performed on PBMCs. These receptors all come from a man aged 25-45 years in good health and CMV-seronegative.

V gene TRBV5-8 combines with J gene TRBJ1-1; D gene uncertain. In germline, CDR1 is SGHTS, CDR2 YDEGEE. Deletions cut 2 bases from V and 3 bases from J, with 14 bases between. The CDR3 totals 15 residues. The CDR3 bases are TGTGCCAGCAGCTTCTGGTCCCTCGGGGACACTGAAGCTTTCTTT. Protein: CASSFWSLGDTEAFF. The variable domain in full, with the rest retrieved from reference TRBV5-8 and TRBJ1-1, is EAGVTQSPTHLIKTRGQQATLRCSPISGHTSVYWYQQALGLGLQFLLWYDEGEERNRGNFPPRFSGRQFPNYSSELNVNALELEDSALYLCASSFWSLGDTEAFFGQGTRLTVV.

The chain has TRBV10-3 and TRBJ2-2; D may be TRBD1 (7 bases). The germline V and J ends were trimmed by 8 bases and 6 bases, with 13 bases remaining between them. Germline loops: CDR1 ENHRY, CDR2 SYGVKD. The CDR3 runs to 13 residues. The CDR3 protein is CAIETGRSGELFF. CDR3 DNA sequence: TGTGCCATCGAGACAGGGAGGTCCGGGGAGCTGTTTTTT.

The rearrangement joins TRBV11-2 to TRBJ2-3, with a weak D call TRBD1 (7 bases). Germline-derived CDR1 and CDR2 are SGHAT and FQNNGV. V was cut by 5 bases and J by 2 bases, with 17 bases left in between. The CDR3 runs to 16 residues. Here the CDR3 reads CASSQGGQVITDTQYF. The CDR3 nucleotides are TGTGCCAGCAGCCAGGGAGGACAGGTGATCACAGATACGCAGTATTTT.

This chain uses TRBV4-3 with TRBJ1-6, with 10 bases matching TRBD1. Per the germline V gene, CDR1 is LGHNA and CDR2 is YSLEER. This CDR3 is built from 16 residues. The V gene end was trimmed by 3 bases and the J gene end by 9 bases; junction bases not matched to a gene: 8. The CDR3 DNA sequence: TGCGCCAGCAGCCAGATCCCGGACAGGGGGGTTTCACCCCTCCACTTT. Translated, it gives CASSQIPDRGVSPLHF.

The V gene is TRBV25-1, the J gene TRBJ2-7; 7 bases agree with TRBD2. With 5 bases clipped from V and 4 bases from J, the junction kept 14 bases outside the gene matches. The CDR3 is 16 residues long. Germline V CDR1 and CDR2: MGHDK, SYGVNS. CDR3: CASSPRMGSGAYEQYF. CDR3 DNA: TGTGCCAGCAGTCCCAGGATGGGAAGCGGGGCGTACGAGCAGTACTTC.